The 27 T cell receptor beta chains below all came from one sample that was sequenced in a study of cytomegalovirus exposure and HLA in healthy donors. The PCR contained 60 Vbeta and 13 Jbeta primers. The protocol was immunoSEQ multiplex PCR, while the TCRdb copy is restricted to in-frame clones and leaves out a portion. The profile shows roughly 89,000 clones, approximately 60% of them singletons. The specimen was PBMCs. These TCRs come from a woman between 50 and 59 years old in good health and CMV-seropositive.

The chain employs TRBV18 and TRBJ2-4, with 12 bases matching TRBD2. CDR1 and CDR2 from the germline V gene are KGHSH and LQKENI. This CDR3 is 18 amino acids long. The trim removed 4 bases at V and 2 bases at J, leaving 9 bases unmatched. The CDR3 sequence is CASSLGQTSGGTKNIQYF. The DNA for the CDR3 is TGTGCCAGCTCACTAGGCCAAACTAGCGGGGGGACCAAAAACATTCAGTACTTC.

The chain joins TRBV11-2 to TRBJ1-1; TRBD1 matches 9 bases. Germline V gene sequence: CDR1 SGHAT, CDR2 FQNNGV. The CDR3 spans 16 residues. Germline trimming cut 4 bases from V and 3 bases from J; bases unmatched to any gene: 9. Written as DNA, the CDR3 is TGTGCCAGCAGCTCACGACAGGGGGGGAAGGACACTGAAGCTTTCTTT. Amino acids: CASSSRQGGKDTEAFF.

The chain has TRBV7-8 and TRBJ1-5, with D unclear. Trimming cost V 5 bases and J 4 bases, with 9 bases left between them. CDR1 is SGHVS, CDR2 FQNEAQ, per germline. The CDR3 is 13 amino acids. The CDR3 loop is CASSADSNQPQHF. The CDR3 region has the DNA TGTGCCAGCAGCGCTGACTCGAATCAGCCCCAGCATTTT.

The J gene is TRBJ2-7, the V gene TRBV7-9; 8 bases align to TRBD2. Germline CDR1 and CDR2: SEHNR and FQNEAQ (reference sequence). The length of the CDR3 is 15 residues. V lost 5 bases to trimming and J lost 3 bases; unmatched junction nucleotides: 9. CDR3 amino acids: CASSPRGGSSYEQYF. CDR3 nucleotides: TGTGCCAGCAGCCCTCGGGGGGGGTCGAGCTACGAGCAGTACTTC.

This clone was counted a few times. This chain uses TRBV5-1 with TRBJ1-2, with D maybe TRBD1 (5 bases). The V end was cut by 0 bases, the J end by 6 bases, with 18 bases between. Germline CDR1 SGHRS, CDR2 YFSETQ. The CDR3 totals 16 residues. The CDR3 nucleotides are TGCGCCAGCAGCTTGGCAAGGACCGGGGGAGGGGATGGCTACACCTTC. Translation: CASSLARTGGGDGYTF. The whole variable domain, filled in from reference TRBV5-1 and TRBJ1-2, reads KAGVTQTPRYLIKTRGQQVTLSCSPISGHRSVSWYQQTPGQGLQFLFEYFSETQRNKGNFPGRFSGRQFSNSRSEMNVSTLELGDSALYLCASSLARTGGGDGYTFGSGTRLTVV.

J is TRBJ2-1 and V is TRBV5-1; 12 bases line up with TRBD2. Germline-derived CDR1 and CDR2 are SGHRS and YFSETQ. V shed 3 bases, J shed 5 bases, and the junction held 6 bases outside the gene matches. The CDR3 extends over 16 amino acids. The CDR3 nucleotides read TGCGCCAGCAGCTCGAAACTAGCGGGGGGCCACAATGAGCAGTTCTTC. This encodes CASSSKLAGGHNEQFF.

The V and J genes are TRBV30 and TRBJ2-5; unclear D gene. The germline CDR1 and CDR2 sequences are GTSNPN and SVGIG (reference sequence). This CDR3 region has 13 residues. Trimming removed 2 bases at V and 1 base at J, with 8 bases between. The CDR3 sequence: CAWSPGPQETQYF. CDR3 sequence (DNA): TGTGCCTGGAGTCCTGGGCCCCAAGAGACCCAGTACTTC.

This clone was recorded a few times. The rearrangement uses TRBV19 and TRBJ1-6; 8 nucleotides align to TRBD1. The V gene's germline CDR1 is LNHDA and CDR2 SQIVND (reference sequence). The CDR3 length is 16 residues. The junction had 8 bases not matched to a gene; V was cut back by 5 bases and J by 5 bases. CDR3 residues: CASSSQQGGHNSPLHF. CDR3 coding DNA: TGTGCCAGTAGTTCCCAACAGGGGGGCCATAATTCACCCCTCCACTTT. The full variable domain, its missing parts supplied by reference TRBV19 and TRBJ1-6, is DGGITQSPKYLFRKEGQNVTLSCEQNLNHDAMYWYRQDPGQGLRLIYYSQIVNDFQKGDIAEGYSVSREKKESFPLTVTSAQKNPTAFYLCASSSQQGGHNSPLHFGNGTRLTVT.

The gene calls are TRBV7-6 and TRBJ2-2; TRBD1 matches at 8 bases. Per germline, CDR1 SGHVS and CDR2 FNYEAQ. The CDR3 extends over 14 amino acids. V lost 1 base to trimming and J lost 5 bases; unmatched junction nucleotides: 0. The CDR3 region has the DNA TGTGCCAGCAGCTTAGGACAGGGGACCGGGGAGCTGTTTTTT. Its protein product is CASSLGQGTGELFF.

The chain links TRBV5-3 to TRBJ1-5, with 7 positions matching TRBD1. TRBV5-3 is assigned to the ORF class and has an uncertain function. The J segment lost 4 bases and the V segment lost 2 bases, leaving 9 bases of the junction unmatched. This CDR3 region has 16 residues. The CDR3 bases are TGTGCCAGAAGCTTTAACCCCCGGGACAGTAATCAGCCCCAGCATTTT. This codes for CARSFNPRDSNQPQHF.

The rearrangement links TRBV6-5 to TRBJ2-7, with TRBD2 matching 11 bases. V dropped 6 bases and J dropped 3; count of bases not matched to a gene: 4. The CDR3 covers 14 residues. The V gene's germline CDR1 is MNHEY and CDR2 SVGAGI. Here the CDR3 DNA reads TGTGCCAGCAGCCCCGGGACTAGCGGCTACGAGCAGTACTTC. This encodes CASSPGTSGYEQYF.

The genes are TRBV30 and TRBJ1-2, with D hard to call. The germline V gene has CDR1 GTSNPN and CDR2 SVGIG (reference sequence). This CDR3 is 12 amino acids long. The V end was cut by 3 bases, the J end by 7 bases, with 12 bases between. The CDR3 loop is CAWSPNPGGYTF. DNA of the CDR3: TGTGCCTGGAGCCCTAACCCGGGTGGCTACACCTTC. Supplemented by reference TRBV30 and TRBJ1-2, the full variable domain reads SQTIHQWPATLVQPVGSPLSLECTVEGTSNPNLYWYRQAAGRGLQLLFYSVGIGQISSEVPQNLSASRPQDRQFILSSKKLLLSDSGFYLCAWSPNPGGYTFGSGTRLTVV.

The V and J genes are TRBV7-9 and TRBJ2-1; 10 bases are shared with TRBD2. The CDR3 has 16 amino acids. Germline-derived CDR1 and CDR2 are SEHNR and FQNEAQ (reference sequence). The ends lost 5 bases at V and 7 bases at J; junction bases unmatched: 11. For the CDR3, the DNA is TGTGCCAGCAGCCCGTCGAGCGGGGGGGCCTGGAATGAGCAGTTCTTC. Translated, it gives CASSPSSGGAWNEQFF.

The sample holds one count of this clone. This chain links TRBV19 with TRBJ1-2, with D possibly TRBD1 on 5 matching bases. The CDR3 has 12 amino acids. The germline gives CDR1 LNHDA, CDR2 SQIVND (reference sequence). The V and J ends lost 10 bases and 4 bases respectively, with 13 bases between them. CDR3 bases: TGTGCCACCTCAGACACAGGCTATGGCTACACCTTC. Translation gives CATSDTGYGYTF.

V is TRBV9 and J is TRBJ2-7; 10 bases line up with TRBD2. With 4 bases clipped from V and 5 bases from J, the junction kept 6 bases outside the gene matches. CDR3 size: 14 residues. Looked up from germline, CDR1 is SGDLS and CDR2 is YYNGEE. Here the CDR3 DNA reads TGTGCCAGCAGCCCCGGGACTAGCGAGCACGAGCAGTACTTC. Encoded protein: CASSPGTSEHEQYF.

The V call is TRBV5-1, the J call TRBJ2-5, with 9 bases identical to TRBD2. Germline values: CDR1 SGHRS, CDR2 YFSETQ. The length of the CDR3 is 14 residues. After removal of 3 bases from V and 5 bases from J, the junction contained 5 bases not matched to a gene. The CDR3 DNA follows: TGCGCCAGCAGCTCGGGGACTAGCTTTGAGACCCAGTACTTC. Amino acid sequence: CASSSGTSFETQYF.

This clone is medium-sized by share. This chain uses TRBV5-1 with TRBJ2-1, with 8 nucleotides matching TRBD2. Germline lookup yields CDR1 SGHRS and CDR2 YFSETQ. CDR3 length equals 17 residues. The V segment lost 1 base and the J segment 8 bases; nucleotides outside the gene matches: 14. CDR3 in DNA: TGCGCCAGCAGCTTGTTGGGCGGGGGGTACTTTTTGGATGAGCAGTTCTTC. Protein sequence: CASSLLGGGYFLDEQFF.

A few counts support this clone. This chain connects TRBV5-1 to TRBJ2-3; D is ambiguous. Trimming removed 5 bases at V and 4 bases at J, with 14 bases between. This CDR3 comprises 14 residues. Germline values: CDR1 SGHRS, CDR2 YFSETQ. The CDR3, as DNA: TGCGCCAGCAGTCCGATATCTGGCCCAGATACGCAGTATTTT. It is translated as CASSPISGPDTQYF.

On this clone itself: A read error may produce the germline difference seen at one junction end. The chain employs TRBV6-1 and TRBJ1-1; D unresolved. Looked up from germline, CDR1 is MNHNS and CDR2 is SASEGT. The CDR3 consists of 12 residues. The CDR3 DNA sequence: TGTGCCAGCAGACAGAAGAACACTGAAGCTCTCTTT. Protein product: CASRQKNTEALF.

CDR3 residues: CASSYQGGNSPLHF. For the CDR3, the DNA is TGTGCCAGCAGTTATCAGGGAGGGAATTCACCCCTCCACTTT. V and J are TRBV6-6 and TRBJ1-6, with a weak D call TRBD1 (5 bases). CDR3 length: 14 residues. Trimming cost V 3 bases and J 7 bases, with 10 bases left between them. CDR1 MNHNY and CDR2 SVGAGI come from the germline V gene (reference sequence).

V usage is TRBV6-5 and J usage is TRBJ1-1; 7 bases fit TRBD1. The CDR3 runs to 14 residues. Germline values: CDR1 MNHEY, CDR2 SVGAGI. Germline trimming cut 5 bases from V and 4 bases from J; bases unmatched to any gene: 7. Here the CDR3 reads CASSTLGGPTEAFF. For the CDR3, the DNA is TGTGCCAGCAGTACACTAGGGGGCCCCACTGAAGCTTTCTTT.

This clone appeared once. The V and J genes are TRBV5-4 and TRBJ2-1, with D unclear. This CDR3 has 13 residues. V lost 7 bases and J 4 bases, leaving 12 bases between the germline ends. The germline CDR1 and CDR2 sequences are SGHNT and YYREEE (reference sequence). CDR3 sequence reads: CASGPSDYNEQFF. In DNA, the CDR3 is TGTGCCAGCGGCCCGAGCGATTACAATGAGCAGTTCTTC.

The chain has TRBV6-5 and TRBJ1-1; D might be TRBD1 (5 bases). Germline CDR1 is MNHEY and CDR2 is SVGAGI. Trimming pared 6 bases from V and 0 bases from J, leaving 11 bases between. This CDR3 contains 14 residues. The CDR3 reads CASSQTDMNTEAFF. CDR3 coding DNA: TGTGCCAGCAGCCAGACAGATATGAACACTGAAGCTTTCTTT.

In this sample, this clone turned up once. V usage is TRBV4-1 and J usage is TRBJ1-2; 12 nucleotides align to TRBD1. This CDR3 is built from 15 residues. Germline V gene lookup returns CDR1 MGHRA and CDR2 YSYEKL. V shed 0 bases, J shed 7 bases, and the junction held 3 bases outside the gene matches. CDR3 DNA: TGCGCCAGCAGCCAAGAGGGACAGGGGGCCGGTGGCTACACCTTC. It yields the protein CASSQEGQGAGGYTF.

The rearrangement joins TRBV27 to TRBJ1-4; D possibly corresponds to TRBD1 (5 bases). This CDR3 spans 13 amino acids. V gave up 8 bases and J gave up 7 bases, with 14 bases separating them. From germline, CDR1 is MNHEY and CDR2 SMNVEV (reference sequence). The CDR3 loop is CASRRRDVEKLFF. DNA for the CDR3: TGTGCCAGCCGTCGCAGGGATGTTGAAAAACTGTTTTTT.

The J gene is TRBJ2-3, the V gene TRBV4-1, with 8 bases aligning to TRBD2. Germline-derived CDR1 and CDR2 are MGHRA and YSYEKL. The CDR3 sequence is 15 residues long. Losses at the gene ends were 0 bases for V and 4 bases for J; bases not matched to a gene: 3. The chain's CDR3 is CASSQEGLVPDTQYF. The CDR3 DNA follows: TGCGCCAGCAGCCAAGAGGGACTAGTCCCAGATACGCAGTATTTT.

The chain carries TRBV15 and TRBJ1-1; no reliable D call. Trimming removed 0 bases at V and 0 bases at J, with 8 bases between. This CDR3 contains 15 residues. Germline-derived CDR1 and CDR2 are LNHNV and YYDKDF (reference sequence). This CDR3 reads CATSRDLSLNTEAFF. The CDR3 region has the DNA TGTGCCACCAGCAGAGATTTAAGCCTGAACACTGAAGCTTTCTTT.